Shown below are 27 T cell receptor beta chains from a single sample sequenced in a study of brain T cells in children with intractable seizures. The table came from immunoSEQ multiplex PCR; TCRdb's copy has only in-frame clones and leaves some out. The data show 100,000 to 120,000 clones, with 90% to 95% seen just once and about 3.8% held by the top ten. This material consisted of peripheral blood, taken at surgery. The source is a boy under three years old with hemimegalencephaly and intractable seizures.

The CDR3 loop reads CASSHAGAGTEAFF. CDR3 nucleotides: TGTGCCAGCAGCCATGCAGGAGCGGGCACTGAAGCTTTCTTT. The chain links TRBV3-1 (or the pseudogene TRBV3-2) to TRBJ1-1; D unclear. Germline V gene sequence: CDR1 LGHDT, CDR2 YNNKEL (reference sequence). The CDR3 extends over 14 amino acids. V lost 3 bases and J lost 4, with 12 bases in between.

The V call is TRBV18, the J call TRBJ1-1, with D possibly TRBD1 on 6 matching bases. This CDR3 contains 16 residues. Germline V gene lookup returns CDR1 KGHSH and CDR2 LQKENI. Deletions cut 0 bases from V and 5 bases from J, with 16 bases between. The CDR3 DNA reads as TGTGCCAGCTCACCACCTTATATACAGGGCGATACTGAAGCTTTCTTT. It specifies CASSPPYIQGDTEAFF. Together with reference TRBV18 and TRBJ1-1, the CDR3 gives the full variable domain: NAGVMQNPRHLVRRRGQEARLRCSPMKGHSHVYWYRQLPEEGLKFMVYLQKENIIDESGMPKERFSAEFPKEGPSILRIQQVVRGDSAAYFCASSPPYIQGDTEAFFGQGTRLTVV.

CDR3 DNA sequence: TGTGCCATCTCGTTGAGCTCCTACAATGAGCAGTTCTTC. Amino acids: CAISLSSYNEQFF. This chain joins TRBV11-1 and TRBJ2-1; unclear D gene. The CDR3 runs to 13 residues. The germline V gene has CDR1 SGHAT and CDR2 FQDESV (reference sequence). The V and J ends lost 10 bases and 0 bases respectively, with 10 bases between them.

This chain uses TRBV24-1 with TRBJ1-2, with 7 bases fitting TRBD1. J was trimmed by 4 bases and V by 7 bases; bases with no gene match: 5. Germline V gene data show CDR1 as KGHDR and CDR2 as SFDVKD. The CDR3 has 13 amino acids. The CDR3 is CATSSGGSYGYTF. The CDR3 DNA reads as TGTGCCACCAGCTCAGGGGGATCCTATGGCTACACCTTC.

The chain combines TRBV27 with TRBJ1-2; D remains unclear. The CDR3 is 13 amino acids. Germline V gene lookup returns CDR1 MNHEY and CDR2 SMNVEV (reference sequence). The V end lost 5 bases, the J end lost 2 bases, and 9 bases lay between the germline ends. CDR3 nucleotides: TGTGCCAGCAGTCCTAGGTACAACTATGGCTACACCTTC. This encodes CASSPRYNYGYTF.

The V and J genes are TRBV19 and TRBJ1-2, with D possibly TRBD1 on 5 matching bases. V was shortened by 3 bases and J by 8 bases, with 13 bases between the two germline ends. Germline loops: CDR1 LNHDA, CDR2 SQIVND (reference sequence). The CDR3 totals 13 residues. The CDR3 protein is CASSMLGALGYTF. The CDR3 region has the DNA TGTGCCAGTAGTATGCTCGGGGCGTTGGGCTACACCTTC.

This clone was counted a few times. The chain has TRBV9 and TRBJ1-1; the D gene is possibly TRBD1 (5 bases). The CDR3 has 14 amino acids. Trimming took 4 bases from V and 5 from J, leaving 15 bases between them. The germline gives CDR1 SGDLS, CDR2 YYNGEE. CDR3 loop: CASSSTTKGTEAFF. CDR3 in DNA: TGTGCCAGCAGCTCTACGACCAAGGGGACTGAAGCTTTCTTT.

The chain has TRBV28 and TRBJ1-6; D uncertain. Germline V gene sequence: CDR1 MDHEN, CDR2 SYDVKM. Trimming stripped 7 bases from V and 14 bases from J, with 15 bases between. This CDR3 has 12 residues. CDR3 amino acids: CASIGDGRTLHF. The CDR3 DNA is TGTGCCAGCATCGGAGACGGGCGGACCCTCCACTTT.

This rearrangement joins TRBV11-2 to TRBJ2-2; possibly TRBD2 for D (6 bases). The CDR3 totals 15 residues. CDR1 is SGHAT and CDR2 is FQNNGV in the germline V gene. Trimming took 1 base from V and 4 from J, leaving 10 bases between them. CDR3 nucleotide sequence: TGTGCCAGCAGCTTAGTTAGCGGCCGCACCGGGGAGCTGTTTTTT. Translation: CASSLVSGRTGELFF.

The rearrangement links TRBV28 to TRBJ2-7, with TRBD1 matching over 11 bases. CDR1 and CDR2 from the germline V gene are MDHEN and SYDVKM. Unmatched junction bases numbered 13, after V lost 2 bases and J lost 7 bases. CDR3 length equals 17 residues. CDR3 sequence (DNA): TGTGCCAGCAGTTTAATTCGGGTAGGACAGGGGGCTTGGGAGCAGTACTTC. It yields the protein CASSLIRVGQGAWEQYF.

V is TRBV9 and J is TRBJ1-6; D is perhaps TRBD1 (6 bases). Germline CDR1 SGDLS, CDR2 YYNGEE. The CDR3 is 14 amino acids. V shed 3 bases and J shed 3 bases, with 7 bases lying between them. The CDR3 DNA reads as TGTGCCAGCAGCGGAGGGGGCTATAATTCACCCCTCCACTTT. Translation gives CASSGGGYNSPLHF.

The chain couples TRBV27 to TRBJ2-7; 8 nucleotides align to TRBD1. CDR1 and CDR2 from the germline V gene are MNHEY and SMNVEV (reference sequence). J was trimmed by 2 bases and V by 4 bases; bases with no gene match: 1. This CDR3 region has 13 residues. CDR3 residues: CASSYRGAYEQYF. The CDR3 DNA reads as TGTGCCAGCAGTTACAGGGGGGCCTACGAGCAGTACTTC.

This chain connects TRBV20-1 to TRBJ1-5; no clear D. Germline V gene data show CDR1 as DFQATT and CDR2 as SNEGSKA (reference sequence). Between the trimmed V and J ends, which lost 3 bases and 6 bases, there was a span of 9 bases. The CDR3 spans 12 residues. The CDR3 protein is CSASSESQPQHF. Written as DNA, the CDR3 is TGCAGTGCTAGTTCTGAGAGTCAGCCCCAGCATTTT.

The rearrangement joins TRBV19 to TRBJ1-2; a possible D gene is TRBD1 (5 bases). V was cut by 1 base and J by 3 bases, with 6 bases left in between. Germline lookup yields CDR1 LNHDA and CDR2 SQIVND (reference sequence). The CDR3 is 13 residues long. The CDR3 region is CASSIGGDYGYTF. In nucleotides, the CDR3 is TGTGCCAGTAGTATAGGAGGGGACTATGGCTACACCTTC.

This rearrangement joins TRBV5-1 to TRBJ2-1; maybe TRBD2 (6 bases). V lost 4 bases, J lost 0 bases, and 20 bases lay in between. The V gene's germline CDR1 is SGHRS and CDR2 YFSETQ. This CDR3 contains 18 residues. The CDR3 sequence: CASSKPPGLYSSYNEQFF. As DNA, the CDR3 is TGCGCCAGCAGCAAACCCCCGGGACTGTACAGCTCCTACAATGAGCAGTTCTTC.

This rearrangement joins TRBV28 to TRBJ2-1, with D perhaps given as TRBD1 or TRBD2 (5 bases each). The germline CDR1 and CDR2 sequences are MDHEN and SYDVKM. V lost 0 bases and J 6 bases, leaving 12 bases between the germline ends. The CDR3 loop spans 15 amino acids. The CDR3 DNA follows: TGTGCCAGCAGTTTATGGGGGGAGAGGGGCAATGAGCAGTTCTTC. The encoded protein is CASSLWGERGNEQFF.

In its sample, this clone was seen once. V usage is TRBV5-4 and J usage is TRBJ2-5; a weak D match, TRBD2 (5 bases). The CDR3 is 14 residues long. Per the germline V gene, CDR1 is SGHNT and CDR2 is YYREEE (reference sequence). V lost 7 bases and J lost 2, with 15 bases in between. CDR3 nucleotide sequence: TGTGCCAGCCAGGCGGGCCCCCCTCAAGAGACCCAGTACTTC. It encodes CASQAGPPQETQYF.

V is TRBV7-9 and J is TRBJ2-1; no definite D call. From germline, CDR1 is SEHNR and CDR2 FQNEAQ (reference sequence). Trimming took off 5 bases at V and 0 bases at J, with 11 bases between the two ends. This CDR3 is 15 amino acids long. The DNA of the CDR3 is TGTGCCAGCAGCACACGAGGTCTCTCCTACAATGAGCAGTTCTTC. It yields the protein CASSTRGLSYNEQFF.

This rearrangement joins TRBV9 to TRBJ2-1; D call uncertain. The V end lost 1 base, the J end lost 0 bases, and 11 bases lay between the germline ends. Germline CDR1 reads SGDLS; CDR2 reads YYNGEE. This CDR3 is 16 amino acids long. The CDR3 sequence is CASSVSGSPSYNEQFF. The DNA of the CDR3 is TGTGCCAGCAGCGTAAGTGGCTCCCCCTCCTACAATGAGCAGTTCTTC.

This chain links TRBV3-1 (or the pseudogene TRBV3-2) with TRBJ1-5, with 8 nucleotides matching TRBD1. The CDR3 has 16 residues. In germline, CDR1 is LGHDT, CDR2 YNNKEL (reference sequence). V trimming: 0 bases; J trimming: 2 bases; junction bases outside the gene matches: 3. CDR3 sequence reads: CASSQDSGQGNQPQHF. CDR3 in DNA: TGTGCCAGCAGCCAAGATTCGGGACAGGGCAATCAGCCCCAGCATTTT.

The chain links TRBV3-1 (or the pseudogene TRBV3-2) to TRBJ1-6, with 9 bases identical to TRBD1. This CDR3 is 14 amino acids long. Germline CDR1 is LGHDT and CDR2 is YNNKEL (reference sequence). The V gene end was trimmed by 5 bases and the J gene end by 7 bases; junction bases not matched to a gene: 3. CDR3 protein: CASSGQGWNSPLHF. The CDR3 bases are TGTGCCAGCAGCGGACAGGGGTGGAATTCACCCCTCCACTTT.

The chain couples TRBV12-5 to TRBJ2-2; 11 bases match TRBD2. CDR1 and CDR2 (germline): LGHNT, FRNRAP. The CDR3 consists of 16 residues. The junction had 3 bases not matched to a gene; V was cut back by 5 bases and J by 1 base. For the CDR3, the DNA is TGTGCTAGTGGTGATCTAGCGGGGGGGAACACCGGGGAGCTGTTTTTT. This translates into CASGDLAGGNTGELFF. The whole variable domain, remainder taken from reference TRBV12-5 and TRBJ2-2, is DARVTQTPRHKVTEMGQEVTMRCQPILGHNTVFWYRQTMMQGLELLAYFRNRAPLDDSGMPKDRFSAEMPDATLATLKIQPSEPRDSAVYFCASGDLAGGNTGELFFGEGSRLTVL.

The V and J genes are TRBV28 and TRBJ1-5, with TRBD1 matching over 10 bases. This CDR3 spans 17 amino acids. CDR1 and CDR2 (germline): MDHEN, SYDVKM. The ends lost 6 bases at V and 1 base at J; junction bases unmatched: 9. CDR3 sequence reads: CASSITTGGFSNQPQHF. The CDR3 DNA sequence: TGTGCCAGCAGCATTACGACAGGGGGCTTCAGCAATCAGCCCCAGCATTTT. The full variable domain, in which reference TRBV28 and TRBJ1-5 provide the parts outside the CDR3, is DVKVTQSSRYLVKRTGEKVFLECVQDMDHENMFWYRQDPGLGLRLIYFSYDVKMKEKGDIPEGYSVSREKKERFSLILESASTNQTSMYLCASSITTGGFSNQPQHFGDGTRLSIL.

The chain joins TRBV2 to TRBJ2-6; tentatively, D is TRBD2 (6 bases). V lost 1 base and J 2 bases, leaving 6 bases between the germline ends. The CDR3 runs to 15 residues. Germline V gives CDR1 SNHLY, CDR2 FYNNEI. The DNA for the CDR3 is TGTGCCAGCAGTGAAGGCGGGGCTGGGGCCAACGTCCTGACTTTC. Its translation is CASSEGGAGANVLTF.

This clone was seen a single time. CDR3 in amino acids: CASSPSGSSYEQYF. The CDR3 DNA reads as TGTGCCAGCAGCCCAAGCGGGAGCTCCTACGAGCAGTACTTC. This chain uses TRBV11-3 with TRBJ2-7; 8 nucleotides match TRBD2. The CDR3 runs 14 residues. After removal of 5 bases from V and 0 bases from J, the junction contained 3 bases not matched to a gene. Germline V gives CDR1 SGHNT, CDR2 YENEEA.

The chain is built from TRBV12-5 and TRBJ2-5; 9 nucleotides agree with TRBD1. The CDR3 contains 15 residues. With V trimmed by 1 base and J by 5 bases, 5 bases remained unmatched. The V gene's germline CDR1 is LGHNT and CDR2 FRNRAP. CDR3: CASGLGGTGLETQYF. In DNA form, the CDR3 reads TGTGCTAGTGGTTTGGGCGGGACAGGGCTCGAGACCCAGTACTTC.

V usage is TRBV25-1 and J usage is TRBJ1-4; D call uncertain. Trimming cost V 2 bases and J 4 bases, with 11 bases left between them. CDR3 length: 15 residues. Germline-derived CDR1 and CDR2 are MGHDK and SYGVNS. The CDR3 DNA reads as TGTGCCAGCAGTGAACCTAAACAGTTTAATGAAAAACTGTTTTTT. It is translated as CASSEPKQFNEKLFF.